These T cell receptor beta chains were read from a single sample in a study of T cell changes during pregnancy in multiple sclerosis. Profiling relied on immunoSEQ multiplex PCR, and the TCRdb table lists in-frame clones only, not all of them. Of fewer than 13,000 clones listed, around 89% are singletons. The sample was CD8+ T cells from peripheral blood mononuclear cells, taken in the first trimester of pregnancy. The receptors shown here come from a female donor in good health, enrolled as a control in a pregnancy study. The conserved cysteine and the conserved F or W are not part of the CDR3 here. Each record gives: J gene, D gene, V gene, CDR3 protein. A D gene is named only where the DNA matches it firmly.

>TRBJ1-5|NA|TRBV27
ASGTYSNQPQH
>TRBJ2-2|NA|TRBV9
ASSVAPQNTGELF
>TRBJ1-1|NA|TRBV4-1
ASSQEGSIMNTEAF
>TRBJ1-2|NA|TRBV4-3
ASSHTTGGAYGYT
>TRBJ1-1|TRBD1|TRBV11-3
ASSPDRDHTEAF
>TRBJ2-6|NA|TRBV11-3
ASSLKSVGANVLT
>TRBJ1-5|NA|TRBV6-4
ASSEGETGDQH
>TRBJ2-7|TRBD2|TRBV6-5
ASSYLAGGLSEQY
>TRBJ1-5|NA|TRBV6-5
ASSGDSNQPQH
>TRBJ1-6|NA|TRBV7-8
ASSLATRSQSGLKALH
>TRBJ2-1|TRBD2|TRBV16
ASSHKRGGHEQF
>TRBJ1-5|NA|TRBV7-8
ASSDRQGNQPQH
>TRBJ2-3|NA|TRBV4-2
ASSHGREADTQY
>TRBJ1-1|NA|TRBV19
ASTPPTGNTEAF
>TRBJ1-5|NA|TRBV15
ATSNQGGQPQH
>TRBJ2-5|TRBD2|TRBV11-2
ASSPWTSGGAKETQY